Following are 19 T cell receptor beta chains from one sample sequenced in a study of blood T cells in healthy people across ages. Primers used in a second PCR of roughly 7 to 12 cycles were a sample-barcoded 5' primer and a J-beta primer mix. MiXCR was run by TCRdb on the 5' RACE reads, yielding one entry per CDR3 protein. The top ten hold 15% to 19% of the sample, which has hundreds of thousands of distinct CDR3 sequences, about 30% seen once. The sample consisted of blood. These receptors originate from a woman aged 80 or over in good health.

This clonotype was observed a handful of times. CDR3 sequence reads: CASSIDGPTGELFF. DNA for the CDR3: TGTGCCAGTAGTATCGATGGACCCACCGGGGAGCTGTTTTTT. The chain employs TRBV19 and TRBJ2-2; D remains unclear. This CDR3 is 14 amino acids long. Between the trimmed V and J ends, which lost 3 bases and 4 bases, there was a span of 9 bases. CDR1 and CDR2 (germline): LNHDA, SQIVND (reference sequence). Full variable domain (remainder filled in from reference TRBV19 and TRBJ2-2): DGGITQSPKYLFRKEGQNVTLSCEQNLNHDAMYWYRQDPGQGLRLIYYSQIVNDFQKGDIAEGYSVSREKKESFPLTVTSAQKNPTAFYLCASSIDGPTGELFFGEGSRLTVL.

This clonotype came up many times. The rearrangement joins TRBV5-1 to TRBJ2-7, with a tentative D call TRBD1 (5 bases). Between the trimmed V and J ends, which lost 0 bases and 2 bases, there was a span of 9 bases. The germline CDR1 and CDR2 sequences are SGHRS and YFSETQ. CDR3 size: 14 residues. The CDR3 reads CASSLGQRTYEQYF. As DNA, the CDR3 is TGCGCCAGCAGCTTGGGACAGAGAACCTACGAGCAGTACTTC.

The V call is TRBV6-2 or TRBV6-3, the J call TRBJ1-5; D ambiguous. Trimming pared 7 bases from V and 2 bases from J, leaving 12 bases between. The CDR3 is 14 amino acids. Looked up from germline, CDR1 is MNHEY and CDR2 is SVGEGT. The CDR3 protein is CASTKTSGNQPQHF. The CDR3 nucleotides are TGTGCCAGCACGAAGACGAGCGGCAATCAGCCCCAGCATTTT.

This clonotype has only a few counts. This chain links TRBV19 with TRBJ1-2; no firm D call. Per germline, CDR1 LNHDA and CDR2 SQIVND (reference sequence). V was shortened by 7 bases and J by 6 bases, with 27 bases between the two germline ends. This CDR3 is 17 amino acids long. The CDR3, as DNA: TGTGCCAGTACCGATAAAGTGAAGGGTCCGGGAAAGGATGGCTACACCTTC. Amino acids: CASTDKVKGPGKDGYTF. The full variable domain, completed using reference TRBV19 and TRBJ1-2, is DGGITQSPKYLFRKEGQNVTLSCEQNLNHDAMYWYRQDPGQGLRLIYYSQIVNDFQKGDIAEGYSVSREKKESFPLTVTSAQKNPTAFYLCASTDKVKGPGKDGYTFGSGTRLTVV.

At least ten counts were recorded for this clonotype. This chain links TRBV5-1 with TRBJ2-7; 11 bases match TRBD1. There are 16 residues in the CDR3. V trimming: 2 bases; J trimming: 4 bases; junction bases outside the gene matches: 8. Germline V CDR1 and CDR2: SGHRS, YFSETQ. The CDR3 protein is CASSFLDRGLRYEQYF. The DNA for the CDR3 is TGCGCCAGCAGCTTCCTGGACAGGGGGCTTCGGTACGAGCAGTACTTC.

This sequence joins TRBV20-1 and TRBJ2-1, with D possibly being TRBD2 (5 bases). The germline V and J ends were trimmed by 8 bases and 7 bases, with 21 bases remaining between them. Germline assignment: CDR1 DFQATT and CDR2 SNEGSKA (reference sequence). The length of the CDR3 is 14 residues. CDR3 in DNA: TGCAGTCAAGCCACGGGATTCGGGTTAAATGAGCAGTTCTTC. It encodes CSQATGFGLNEQFF.

This clonotype was seen a few times. V and J are TRBV5-8 and TRBJ1-1; D is perhaps TRBD1 (5 bases). The CDR3 consists of 14 residues. The germline V gene encodes CDR1 SGHTS and CDR2 YDEGEE. V lost 4 bases and J lost 5, with 15 bases in between. The CDR3 sequence is CASSTGPGGTEAFF. In DNA form, the CDR3 reads TGTGCCAGCAGCACAGGTCCCGGGGGGACTGAAGCTTTCTTT. Full variable domain (remainder filled in from reference TRBV5-8 and TRBJ1-1): EAGVTQSPTHLIKTRGQQATLRCSPISGHTSVYWYQQALGLGLQFLLWYDEGEERNRGNFPPRFSGRQFPNYSSELNVNALELEDSALYLCASSTGPGGTEAFFGQGTRLTVV.

The table lists this clonotype with many counts. This chain connects TRBV4-2 to TRBJ1-2; a weak D match, TRBD1 (5 bases). The CDR3 runs to 17 residues. V was pared by 1 base and J by 3 bases, with 18 bases between. Germline lookup yields CDR1 LGHNA and CDR2 YNFKEQ. The DNA for the CDR3 is TGTGCCAGCAGCCAAGTGGTGGGAGGGAGGGGAGACTATGGCTACACCTTC. Residues: CASSQVVGGRGDYGYTF.

The chain is built from TRBV12-3 or TRBV12-4 and TRBJ1-5, with D perhaps TRBD1 (5 bases). The CDR3 covers 14 residues. Deletions cut 8 bases from V and 3 bases from J, with 14 bases between. The CDR3 reads CASLLGGTNQPQHF. The CDR3 nucleotides read TGTGCCAGCCTCTTGGGGGGAACCAATCAGCCCCAGCATTTT.

This clonotype was picked up a small number of times. The gene calls are TRBV28 and TRBJ1-2, with D perhaps TRBD1 (5 bases). The CDR3 spans 15 residues. V lost 2 bases and J lost 4, with 14 bases in between. The germline V gene has CDR1 MDHEN and CDR2 SYDVKM. The CDR3 reads CASSLSTDGAYGYTF. The CDR3 coding sequence is TGTGCCAGCAGTTTAAGTACAGATGGGGCCTATGGCTACACCTTC.

This clonotype was counted ten times or more. The chain is built from TRBV30 and TRBJ2-6, with 12 bases aligning to TRBD1. This CDR3 has 17 amino acids. Germline-derived CDR1 and CDR2 are GTSNPN and SVGIG (reference sequence). The V gene end was trimmed by 3 bases and the J gene end by 3 bases; junction bases not matched to a gene: 6. In nucleotides, the CDR3 is TGTGCCTGGAGCACCGGGACAGGGGGCTTTGGGGCCAACGTCCTGACTTTC. Translation gives CAWSTGTGGFGANVLTF.

Note on this clonotype: Just one base apart from a much larger clone, this may be a read error. This CDR3 is CVSSLGLANGDTQYF. Written as DNA, the CDR3 is TGTGTCAGCAGCTTAGGGCTAGCCAACGGCGATACGCAGTATTTT. V and J are TRBV7-3 and TRBJ2-3; D is perhaps TRBD2 (5 bases). Germline V CDR1 and CDR2: SGHTA, FQGTGA. The CDR3 runs 15 residues.

This clonotype appeared many times. Mismatch with germline at one junction end may stem from a read error. V usage is TRBV7-9 and J usage is TRBJ2-1; 12 bases map to TRBD2. Per the germline V gene, CDR1 is SEHNR and CDR2 is FQNEAQ (reference sequence). The CDR3 has 16 amino acids. Written as DNA, the CDR3 is TGTACCAGCAGCGCCTCTAGCGGGGGGGTTTACAATGAGCAGTTCTTC. This codes for CTSSASSGGVYNEQFF.

Concerning this clonotype itself: Given a much more abundant clone one base away, this may be a read error. The DNA for the CDR3 is TGTGCCGCCAGCCCGAAGGACCAGTCATACAATGAGCAGTTCTTC. This gives the protein CAASPKDQSYNEQFF. This chain links TRBV15 with TRBJ2-1, with D uncertain. The CDR3 contains 15 residues. Germline assignment: CDR1 LNHNV and CDR2 YYDKDF (reference sequence).

This clonotype was detected a few times. CDR3 bases: TGTGCCAGCAGCGGCGTAGGGGGCGGGGGCACTAGCACAGATACGCAGTATTTT. It codes for CASSGVGGGGTSTDTQYF. The chain has TRBV4-2 and TRBJ2-3, with D perhaps being TRBD1 or TRBD2 (7 bases each). V lost 5 bases and J 0 bases, leaving 21 bases between the germline ends. The CDR3 extends over 18 amino acids. The germline V gene encodes CDR1 LGHNA and CDR2 YNFKEQ.

CDR3 DNA: TGTGCCAGCAGCCCAACAACAGGAGGGAACACTGAAGCTTTCTTT. Amino acid sequence: CASSPTTGGNTEAFF. The V call is TRBV7-2, the J call TRBJ1-1; possibly TRBD1 for D (5 bases). V was pared by 5 bases and J by 1 base, with 14 bases between. CDR3 length equals 15 residues. Germline CDR1 SGHTA, CDR2 FQGNSA. Using reference TRBV7-2 and TRBJ1-1 for the parts outside the CDR3, the full variable domain is GAGVSQSPSNKVTEKGKDVELRCDPISGHTALYWYRQSLGQGLEFLIYFQGNSAPDKSGLPSDRFSAERTGGSVSTLTIQRTQQEDSAVYLCASSPTTGGNTEAFFGQGTRLTVV.

A note on this clonotype: One end of the junction fails to match germline, which may point to a read error. The chain combines TRBV7-2 with TRBJ2-1; D possibly corresponds to TRBD2 (6 bases). Looked up from germline, CDR1 is SGHTA and CDR2 is FQGNSA. The CDR3 runs 15 residues. Here the CDR3 DNA reads TGTGCCAGCAGCTCTGGGGGGAACTCCTACAGTGAGCAGTTCTTC. Translation: CASSSGGNSYSEQFF. The whole variable domain, filled in from reference TRBV7-2 and TRBJ2-1, reads GAGVSQSPSNKVTEKGKDVELRCDPISGHTALYWYRQSLGQGLEFLIYFQGNSAPDKSGLPSDRFSAERTGGSVSTLTIQRTQQEDSAVYLCASSSGGNSYSEQFFGPGTRLTVL.

About this clonotype: The junction does not match germline at one end; this may be a read error. The chain carries TRBV6-2 or TRBV6-3 and TRBJ1-2; D might be TRBD1 (5 bases). This CDR3 has 13 residues. In germline, CDR1 is MNHEY, CDR2 SVGEGT. CDR3 amino acids: CVSSYGQGDGYTF. For the CDR3, the DNA is TGTGTCAGCAGTTACGGGCAGGGAGATGGCTACACCTTC.

This clonotype has at least ten counts. The chain is built from TRBV11-1 and TRBJ2-7, with a possible D match to TRBD2 (7 bases). The length of the CDR3 is 21 residues. The V end lost 1 base, the J end lost 1 base, and 29 bases lay between the germline ends. CDR1 and CDR2 (germline): SGHAT, FQDESV (reference sequence). Here the CDR3 reads CASSLVDRGATDQKSSYEQYF. The CDR3 DNA is TGTGCCAGCAGCTTAGTTGATCGGGGGGCGACAGATCAAAAGAGTTCCTACGAGCAGTACTTC.